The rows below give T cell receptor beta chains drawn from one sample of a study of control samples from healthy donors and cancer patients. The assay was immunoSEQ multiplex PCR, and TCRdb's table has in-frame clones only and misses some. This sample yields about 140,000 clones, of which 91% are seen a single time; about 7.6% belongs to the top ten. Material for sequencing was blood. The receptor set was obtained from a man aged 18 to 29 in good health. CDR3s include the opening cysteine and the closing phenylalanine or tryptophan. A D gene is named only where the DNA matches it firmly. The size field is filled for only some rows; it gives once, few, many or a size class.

cdr3_nt: TGTGCCAGCAGCCTGACCAGATCCGACCTCTCCTACGAGCAGTACTTC
cdr3_aa: CASSLTRSDLSYEQYF
cdr3_length: 16
v_call: TRBV7-3
j_call: TRBJ2-7
clone_size: .
d_call: .

cdr3_nt: TGTGCCACCAGCAGAGACTCGGGGATAGGCGTCGTGAACACTGAAGCTTTCTTT
cdr3_aa: CATSRDSGIGVVNTEAFF
cdr3_length: 18
v_call: TRBV15
j_call: TRBJ1-1
clone_size: .
d_call: .

cdr3_nt: TGCAGTGCTACCCGGGGCAAGTTCTTC
cdr3_aa: CSATRGKFF
cdr3_length: 9
v_call: TRBV20-1
j_call: TRBJ2-1
clone_size: .
d_call: .

cdr3_nt: TGCGCCAGCAGCTCCCCCGGTGGGGGGACCTACGAGCAGTACTTC
cdr3_aa: CASSSPGGGTYEQYF
cdr3_length: 15
v_call: TRBV5-1
j_call: TRBJ2-7
clone_size: .
d_call: .

cdr3_nt: TGTGCCACCAGCCTCCCCCGACAGGGGCGTAACTATGGCTACACCTTC
cdr3_aa: CATSLPRQGRNYGYTF
cdr3_length: 16
v_call: TRBV15
j_call: TRBJ1-2
clone_size: .
d_call: TRBD1

cdr3_nt: TGTGCCATCAGACCGGGACAGGGGTGGACCGGGGAGCTGTTTTTT
cdr3_aa: CAIRPGQGWTGELFF
cdr3_length: 15
v_call: TRBV10-3
j_call: TRBJ2-2
clone_size: few
d_call: TRBD1

cdr3_nt: TGTGCCAGCGGGCAAATAAGCACTGAAGCTTTCTTT
cdr3_aa: CASGQISTEAFF
cdr3_length: 12
v_call: TRBV7-6
j_call: TRBJ1-1
clone_size: .
d_call: .

cdr3_nt: TGTGCCAGCAGCTTATCACAAAACACCGGGGAGCTGTTTTTT
cdr3_aa: CASSLSQNTGELFF
cdr3_length: 14
v_call: TRBV7-3
j_call: TRBJ2-2
clone_size: .
d_call: .

cdr3_nt: TGTGCCAGCAGCTTAACTAGCGGGGATACGCAGTATTTT
cdr3_aa: CASSLTSGDTQYF
cdr3_length: 13
v_call: TRBV7-2
j_call: TRBJ2-3
clone_size: .
d_call: TRBD2

cdr3_nt: TGTGCCAGCAGCTTGTTCCCAGCGGGGGGAAAAAACACCGGGGAGCTGTTTTTT
cdr3_aa: CASSLFPAGGKNTGELFF
cdr3_length: 18
v_call: TRBV5-6
j_call: TRBJ2-2
clone_size: .
d_call: TRBD2

cdr3_nt: TGTGCCAGCAGCTTAAACCGGTACAATGAGCAGTTCTTC
cdr3_aa: CASSLNRYNEQFF
cdr3_length: 13
v_call: TRBV7-3
j_call: TRBJ2-1
clone_size: .
d_call: .

cdr3_nt: TGTGCCAGCAGCCCGGGGAACCAAGAGACCCAGTACTTC
cdr3_aa: CASSPGNQETQYF
cdr3_length: 13
v_call: TRBV5-6
j_call: TRBJ2-5
clone_size: .
d_call: .

cdr3_nt: TGTACCGGGCTTTTTAACTATGGCTACACCTTC
cdr3_aa: CTGLFNYGYTF
cdr3_length: 11
v_call: TRBV21-1
j_call: TRBJ1-2
clone_size: .
d_call: .

cdr3_nt: TGTGCCAGCATTGGGGTAGTCCTCTATGGCTACACCTTC
cdr3_aa: CASIGVVLYGYTF
cdr3_length: 13
v_call: TRBV21-1
j_call: TRBJ1-2
clone_size: .
d_call: .

cdr3_nt: TGTGCCAGCAGCTTCATAAGACAAGGGATGGATAATTCACCCCTCCACTTT
cdr3_aa: CASSFIRQGMDNSPLHF
cdr3_length: 17
v_call: TRBV11-2
j_call: TRBJ1-6
clone_size: .
d_call: .

cdr3_nt: TGCAGTGCTATGCGGGAGGGTACGCAGTATTTT
cdr3_aa: CSAMREGTQYF
cdr3_length: 11
v_call: TRBV20-1
j_call: TRBJ2-3
clone_size: .
d_call: TRBD2

cdr3_nt: TGTGCCAGCAGCGTTGTCCGGGACTACTACCAAGAGACCCAGTACTTC
cdr3_aa: CASSVVRDYYQETQYF
cdr3_length: 16
v_call: TRBV7-2
j_call: TRBJ2-5
clone_size: .
d_call: TRBD2

cdr3_nt: TGCGCCAGCAGCCAAGTCGTCGGATCCTACGAGCAGTACTTC
cdr3_aa: CASSQVVGSYEQYF
cdr3_length: 14
v_call: TRBV4-1
j_call: TRBJ2-7
clone_size: .
d_call: .

cdr3_nt: TGTGCCAGCAGCCAGACCTCCCCGACAGACTCCTACGAGCAGTACTTC
cdr3_aa: CASSQTSPTDSYEQYF
cdr3_length: 16
v_call: TRBV7-9
j_call: TRBJ2-7
clone_size: .
d_call: .

cdr3_nt: TGTGCCAGCAGCAAAGCCGTTACCGGGAGAAGAATTCTAGCCAAAAACATTCAGTACTTC
cdr3_aa: CASSKAVTGRRILAKNIQYF
cdr3_length: 20
v_call: TRBV21-1
j_call: TRBJ2-4
clone_size: .
d_call: .

cdr3_nt: TGCGCCAGCAGCCAAGATTGGGGAAGGACAGGGGTGCGAGATGGCTACACCTTC
cdr3_aa: CASSQDWGRTGVRDGYTF
cdr3_length: 18
v_call: TRBV4-1
j_call: TRBJ1-2
clone_size: .
d_call: TRBD1

cdr3_nt: TGTGCCAGCAGCTCATCAGGGGGCTACGAGCAGTACTTC
cdr3_aa: CASSSSGGYEQYF
cdr3_length: 13
v_call: TRBV7-2
j_call: TRBJ2-7
clone_size: .
d_call: TRBD1

cdr3_nt: TGTGCCAGCAGTGGGGACAGCCAGTATCAGCCCCAGCATTTT
cdr3_aa: CASSGDSQYQPQHF
cdr3_length: 14
v_call: TRBV2
j_call: TRBJ1-5
clone_size: .
d_call: TRBD1

cdr3_nt: TGTGCCAGCAGCCTCGGACTAGCCTACGAGCAGTACTTC
cdr3_aa: CASSLGLAYEQYF
cdr3_length: 13
v_call: TRBV4-2
j_call: TRBJ2-7
clone_size: .
d_call: TRBD2

cdr3_nt: TGTGCCAGCTCACCACCGTCCGGGACAGGACCCAAAAACATTCAGTACTTC
cdr3_aa: CASSPPSGTGPKNIQYF
cdr3_length: 17
v_call: TRBV18
j_call: TRBJ2-4
clone_size: .
d_call: TRBD1

cdr3_nt: TGTGCCAGCTCACCAAGGGACAGCGGCAAACAAAACATTCAGTACTTC
cdr3_aa: CASSPRDSGKQNIQYF
cdr3_length: 16
v_call: TRBV18
j_call: TRBJ2-4
clone_size: once
d_call: TRBD1